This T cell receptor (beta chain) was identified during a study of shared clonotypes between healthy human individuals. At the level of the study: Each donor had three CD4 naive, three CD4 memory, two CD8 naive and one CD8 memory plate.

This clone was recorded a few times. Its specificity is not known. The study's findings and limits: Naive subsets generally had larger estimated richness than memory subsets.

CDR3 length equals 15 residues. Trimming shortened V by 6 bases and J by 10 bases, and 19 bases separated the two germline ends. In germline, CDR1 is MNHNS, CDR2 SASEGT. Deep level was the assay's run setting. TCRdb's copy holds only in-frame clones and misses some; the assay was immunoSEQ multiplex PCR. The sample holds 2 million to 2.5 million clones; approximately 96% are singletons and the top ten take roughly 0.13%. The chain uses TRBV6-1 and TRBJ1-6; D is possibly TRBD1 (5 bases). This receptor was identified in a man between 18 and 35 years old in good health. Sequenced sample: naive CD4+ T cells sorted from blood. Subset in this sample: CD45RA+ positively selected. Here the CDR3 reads CASRREAGPRSPLHF. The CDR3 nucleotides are TGTGCCAGCAGACGGGAGGCAGGGCCAAGATCACCCCTCCACTTT.